This entry concerns a single T cell receptor beta chain. CD8+ and CD4+ blood T cells underwent TCR beta sequencing. This sample stems from a study of CD8 T cells in Susac syndrome. Study details: Blood was drawn from Susac syndrome patients while they were therapy-naive, on corticosteroids, or on intravenous immunoglobulin alone.

The CDR3 has 12 amino acids. Germline V gives CDR1 SQVTM, CDR2 ANQGSEA. Trimming removed 4 bases at V and 8 bases at J, with 14 bases between. RNA in amounts of roughly 0.45 to 1 ug was reverse transcribed with random hexamers. TCRdb ran MiXCR on the immunoSEQ multiplex PCR reads and lists one entry per CDR3 protein. The data hold over 150,000 distinct CDR3 sequences, with 90% to 96% observed a single time. V usage is TRBV29-1 and J usage is TRBJ1-2; possible D gene TRBD1, 6 bases. The source is a human donor with Susac syndrome. Sequenced sample: CD4+ T cells from PBMCs. CDR3 nucleotide sequence: TGCAGCGTTGTCCAGGGGCTGGGGGGCTACACCTTC. Residues: CSVVQGLGGYTF.